This T cell receptor beta chain comes out of a study of T cell responses to AZD1222 COVID-19 vaccine. Study observations and caveats: Among the donors, most were white British and more were female, and clonal diversity was possibly underestimated. Spike as a whole was targeted by vaccine-associated CD4 TCRs, dominant at 160-218 and 743-854. Sampling captured repertoires only after the peak T cell response. Per reports, nearly half of all spike-specific TCRs target regions that are unmutated in variants.

Sequencing used immunoSEQ multiplex PCR; TCRdb keeps in-frame clones, though not all of them. Among 130,000 to 150,000 clones listed, 75% to 90% were seen once. The germline V gene has CDR1 MNHNS and CDR2 SASEGT. The CDR3 contains 14 residues. Between the trimmed V and J ends, which lost 1 base and 5 bases, there was a span of 11 bases. As for this clone: Its antigen is currently unknown.

The receptor's source is an adult in good health. The input for sequencing was peripheral blood, taken on day 0 of MenACWY control vaccination. The chain couples TRBV6-1 to TRBJ1-1; D is undetermined. DNA of the CDR3: TGTGCCAGCAGTGAAGAGGTGGGAACGACTGAAGCTTTCTTT. Translation: CASSEEVGTTEAFF.